This T cell receptor beta chain comes out of a study of Graves' ophthalmopathy and Graves' hyperthyroidism. Germline V gene sequence: CDR1 GTSNPN, CDR2 SVGIG (reference sequence). The V end lost 4 bases, the J end lost 2 bases, and 15 bases lay between the germline ends. This CDR3 contains 15 residues. This clonotype appeared a few times. As the template, RNA transcripts were used to amplify TCR beta CDR3 regions. Scientists carried out first-round RT-PCR using HTBI primers and then a second-round multiplex PCR. TCRdb used MiXCR to reprocess the multiplex PCR reads, holding one entry per CDR3 protein. The sample lists 600,000 to 650,000 distinct CDR3 sequences; about a fifth were seen once.

The chain couples TRBV30 to TRBJ1-3; maybe TRBD1 (5 bases). Sequenced input: peripheral blood. This TCR came from a woman younger than 35 with stable Graves' hyperthyroidism. Some clones in this sample may be carry-over from other donors' samples. The CDR3 loop is CAWKVHLGPGNTIYF. CDR3 DNA sequence: TGTGCCTGGAAGGTACATCTGGGGCCTGGAAACACCATATATTTT.